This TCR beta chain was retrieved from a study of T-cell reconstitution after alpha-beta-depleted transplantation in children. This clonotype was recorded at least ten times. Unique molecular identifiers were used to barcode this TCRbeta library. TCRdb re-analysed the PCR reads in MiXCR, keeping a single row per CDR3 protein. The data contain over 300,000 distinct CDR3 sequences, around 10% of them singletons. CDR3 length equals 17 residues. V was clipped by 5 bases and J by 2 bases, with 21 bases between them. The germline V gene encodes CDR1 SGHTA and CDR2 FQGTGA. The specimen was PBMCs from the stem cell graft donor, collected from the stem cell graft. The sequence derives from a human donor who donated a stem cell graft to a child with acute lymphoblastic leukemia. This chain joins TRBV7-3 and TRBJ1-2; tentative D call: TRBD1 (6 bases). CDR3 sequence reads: CASSPYPGQGRNYGYTF. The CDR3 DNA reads TGTGCCAGCAGCCCCTACCCGGGGCAGGGGCGGAACTATGGCTACACCTTC.